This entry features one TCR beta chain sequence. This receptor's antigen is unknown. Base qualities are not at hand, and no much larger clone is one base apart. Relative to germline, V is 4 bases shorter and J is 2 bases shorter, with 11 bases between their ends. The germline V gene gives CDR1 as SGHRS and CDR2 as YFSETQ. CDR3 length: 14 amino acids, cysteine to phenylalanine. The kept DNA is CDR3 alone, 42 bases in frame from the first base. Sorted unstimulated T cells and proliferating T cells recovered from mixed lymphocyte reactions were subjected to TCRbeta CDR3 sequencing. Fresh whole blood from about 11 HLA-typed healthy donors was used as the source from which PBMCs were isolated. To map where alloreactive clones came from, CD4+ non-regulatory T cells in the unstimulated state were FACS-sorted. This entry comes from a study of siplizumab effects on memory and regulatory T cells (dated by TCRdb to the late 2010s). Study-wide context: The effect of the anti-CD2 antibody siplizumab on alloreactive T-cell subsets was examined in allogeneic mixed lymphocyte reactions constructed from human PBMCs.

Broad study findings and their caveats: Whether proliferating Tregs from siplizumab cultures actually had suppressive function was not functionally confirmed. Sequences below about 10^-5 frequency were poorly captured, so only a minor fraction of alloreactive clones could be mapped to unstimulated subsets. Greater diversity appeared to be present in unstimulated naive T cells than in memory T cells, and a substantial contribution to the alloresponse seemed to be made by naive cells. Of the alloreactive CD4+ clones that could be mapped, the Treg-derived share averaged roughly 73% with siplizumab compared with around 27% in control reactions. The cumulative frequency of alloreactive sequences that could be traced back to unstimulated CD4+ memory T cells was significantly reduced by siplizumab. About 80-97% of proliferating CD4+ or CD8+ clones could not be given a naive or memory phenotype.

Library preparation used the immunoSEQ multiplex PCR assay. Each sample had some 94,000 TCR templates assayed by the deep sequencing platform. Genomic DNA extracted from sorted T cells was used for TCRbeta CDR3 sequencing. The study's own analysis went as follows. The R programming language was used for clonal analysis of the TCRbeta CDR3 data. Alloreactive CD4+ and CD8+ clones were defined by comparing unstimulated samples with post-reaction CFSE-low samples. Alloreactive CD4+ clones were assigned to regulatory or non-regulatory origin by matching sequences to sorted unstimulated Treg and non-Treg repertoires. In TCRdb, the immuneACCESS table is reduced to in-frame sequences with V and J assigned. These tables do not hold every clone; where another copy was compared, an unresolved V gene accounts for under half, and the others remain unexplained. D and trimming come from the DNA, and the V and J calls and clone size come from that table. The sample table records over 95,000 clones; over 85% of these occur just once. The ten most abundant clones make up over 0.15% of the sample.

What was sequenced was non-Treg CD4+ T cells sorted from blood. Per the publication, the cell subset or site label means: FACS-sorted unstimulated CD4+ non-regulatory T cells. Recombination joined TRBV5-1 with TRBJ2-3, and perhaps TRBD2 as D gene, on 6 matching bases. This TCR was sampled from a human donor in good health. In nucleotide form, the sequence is TGCGCCAGCAGCCCGACTAGATTCACAGATACGCAGTATTTT. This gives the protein CASSPTRFTDTQYF.